In its sample, the clone carrying this T cell receptor (beta chain) was seen a few times. CDR1 MNHEY and CDR2 SVGEGT come from the germline V gene. CDR3 length: 13 amino acids. The germline V and J ends were trimmed by 2 bases and 7 bases, with 9 bases remaining between them. These data are taken from a study of blood T cell repertoires in COVID-19. The data were produced by immunoSEQ multiplex PCR, yet TCRdb's version contains in-frame clones alone and is incomplete. Of 250,000 to 350,000 clones listed, more than 75% were seen once; the top ten hold 3% to 4%. The chain employs TRBV6-2 or TRBV6-3 and TRBJ1-5; D unresolved. The sequence came from a woman in her forties or fifties with active or convalescent COVID-19. Sequencing used peripheral blood. In nucleotides, the CDR3 is TGTGCCAGCAGTTACGGCCCGCCGCAGCCCCAGCATTTT. Translation gives CASSYGPPQPQHF.